One sample yielded the 8 T cell receptor beta chains listed below, sequenced in a study of CD8+CD57+ T cells in acquired aplastic anemia. Researchers used genomic DNA as the template to profile TCR beta VDJ and CDR3. TCRdb redid the calling of the reads with MiXCR, one entry per CDR3 protein. The sample includes 150,000 to 200,000 distinct CDR3 sequences, 46% seen only once; the top ten take 2.5% to 3.5%. Material: sorted CD4+, CD8+, or CD8+CD57+ T cells (not recorded which) from PBMCs. The source of these receptors is a human donor in good health.

This clonotype occurred many times. This sequence joins TRBV24-1 and TRBJ2-1, with D possibly matching TRBD2 (6 bases). Germline lookup yields CDR1 KGHDR and CDR2 SFDVKD. The CDR3 totals 19 residues. Trimming took off 1 base at V and 1 base at J, with 19 bases between the two ends. The CDR3 is CATSDFSVRGTPSYNEQFF. As DNA, the CDR3 is TGTGCCACCAGTGATTTTAGTGTCCGCGGGACCCCTTCCTACAATGAGCAGTTCTTC.

The sample holds a few counts of this clonotype. This chain uses TRBV4-2 with TRBJ2-4, with 10 nucleotides matching TRBD1. The CDR3 length is 14 residues. The junction had 4 bases not matched to a gene; V was cut back by 2 bases and J by 9 bases. From germline, CDR1 is LGHNA and CDR2 YNFKEQ. Here the CDR3 reads CASSQPGQGPIQYF. The DNA for the CDR3 is TGTGCCAGCAGCCAACCGGGACAGGGGCCCATTCAGTACTTC.

Regarding this clonotype: This may come from a read error, since a much larger clone is one base off. The chain uses TRBV30 and TRBJ2-7, with D tentatively TRBD2 (5 bases). The CDR3 loop spans 12 amino acids. V was cut by 7 bases and J by 4 bases, with 14 bases left in between. Germline CDR1 GTSNPN, CDR2 SVGIG (reference sequence). CDR3 sequence reads: CALTLSGYEQYF. The DNA of the CDR3 is TGTGCCTTGACTCTATCGGGGTACGAGCAGTACTTC.

V usage is TRBV29-1 and J usage is TRBJ1-2, with D possibly being TRBD1 (6 bases). The CDR3 length is 16 residues. The V end lost 4 bases, the J end lost 0 bases, and 18 bases lay between the germline ends. CDR1 and CDR2 from the germline V gene are SQVTM and ANQGSEA. The CDR3 loop reads CSVGTPAWTANYGYTF. CDR3 nucleotide sequence: TGCAGCGTTGGGACCCCTGCGTGGACAGCTAACTATGGCTACACCTTC.

The CDR3 loop reads CAIPSADTGELFF. CDR3 coding DNA: TGTGCCATCCCCTCCGCGGACACCGGGGAGCTGTTTTTT. The rearrangement uses TRBV10-3 and TRBJ2-2; D is undetermined. CDR3 length: 13 residues. Germline values: CDR1 ENHRY, CDR2 SYGVKD. With 8 bases removed from V and 3 bases from J, the gap between germline ends came to 10 bases.

This clonotype appeared a single time. An end of the junction differs from the germline gene, which may be a read error. The rearrangement joins TRBV9 to TRBJ2-1; the match to TRBD2 covers 10 bases. The length of the CDR3 is 12 residues. The V gene's germline CDR1 is SGDLS and CDR2 YYNGEE. The CDR3 bases are TGCGCCAGCAGCCTAGCGGGAGATGAGCAGTTCTTC. Encoded protein: CASSLAGDEQFF.

The V and J genes are TRBV2 and TRBJ2-7; 8 bases are a match to TRBD1. The V segment lost 9 bases and the J segment 3 bases; nucleotides outside the gene matches: 10. Per germline, CDR1 SNHLY and CDR2 FYNNEI. The length of the CDR3 is 14 residues. DNA of the CDR3: TGTGCCAGTGGGGAAGGGACAGGAGACTACGAGCAGTACTTC. Protein sequence: CASGEGTGDYEQYF.

Many counts were recorded for this clonotype. The rearrangement links TRBV12-3 or TRBV12-4 to TRBJ2-7, with TRBD1 as a possible D gene (5 bases). Trimming took 5 bases from V and 0 from J, leaving 11 bases between them. The CDR3 spans 14 residues. The CDR3 sequence is CASSPRQNSYEQYF. The CDR3 DNA reads as TGTGCCAGCAGTCCACGACAGAACTCCTACGAGCAGTACTTC.